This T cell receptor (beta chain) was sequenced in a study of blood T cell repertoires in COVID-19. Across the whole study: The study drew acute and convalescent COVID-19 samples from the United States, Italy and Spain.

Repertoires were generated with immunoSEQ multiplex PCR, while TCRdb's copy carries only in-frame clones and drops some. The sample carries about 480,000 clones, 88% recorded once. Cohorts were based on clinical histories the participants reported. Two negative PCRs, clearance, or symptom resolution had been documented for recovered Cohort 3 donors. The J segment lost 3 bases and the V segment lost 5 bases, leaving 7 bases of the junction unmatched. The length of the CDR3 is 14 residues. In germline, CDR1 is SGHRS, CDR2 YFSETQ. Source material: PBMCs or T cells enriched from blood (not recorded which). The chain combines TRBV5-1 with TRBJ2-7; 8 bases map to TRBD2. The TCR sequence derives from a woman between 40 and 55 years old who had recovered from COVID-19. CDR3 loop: CASSVGGAGYEQYF. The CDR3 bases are TGCGCCAGCAGTGTCGGGGGGGCTGGCTACGAGCAGTACTTC.